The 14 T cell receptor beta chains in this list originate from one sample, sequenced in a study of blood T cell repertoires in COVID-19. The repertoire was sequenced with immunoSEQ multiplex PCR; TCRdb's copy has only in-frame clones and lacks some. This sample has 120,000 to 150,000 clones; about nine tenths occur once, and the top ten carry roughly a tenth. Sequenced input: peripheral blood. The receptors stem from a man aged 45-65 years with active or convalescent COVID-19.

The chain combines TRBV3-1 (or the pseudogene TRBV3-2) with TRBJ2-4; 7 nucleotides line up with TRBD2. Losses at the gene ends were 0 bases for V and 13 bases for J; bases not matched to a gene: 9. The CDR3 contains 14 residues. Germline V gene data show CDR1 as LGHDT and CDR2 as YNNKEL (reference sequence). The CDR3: CASSQDASGDVQYF. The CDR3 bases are TGTGCCAGCAGCCAAGATGCTAGCGGTGACGTCCAGTACTTC.

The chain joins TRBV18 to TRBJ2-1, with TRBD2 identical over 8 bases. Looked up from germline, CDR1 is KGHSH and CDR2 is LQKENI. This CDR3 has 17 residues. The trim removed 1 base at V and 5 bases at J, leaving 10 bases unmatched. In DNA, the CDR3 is TGTGCCAGCTCACCACGGCTAGCGGGCAACGTCAACAATGAGCAGTTCTTC. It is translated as CASSPRLAGNVNNEQFF.

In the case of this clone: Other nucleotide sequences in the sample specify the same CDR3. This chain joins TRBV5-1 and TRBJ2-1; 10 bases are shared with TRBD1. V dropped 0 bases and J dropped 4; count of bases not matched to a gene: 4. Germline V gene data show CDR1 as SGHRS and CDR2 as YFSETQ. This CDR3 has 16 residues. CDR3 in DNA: TGCGCCAGCAGCTTGGAGCCGGGACAGGGGTACAATGAGCAGTTCTTC. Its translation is CASSLEPGQGYNEQFF.

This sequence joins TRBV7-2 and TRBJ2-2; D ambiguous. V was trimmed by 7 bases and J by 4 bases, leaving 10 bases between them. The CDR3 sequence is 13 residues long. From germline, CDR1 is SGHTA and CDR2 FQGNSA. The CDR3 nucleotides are TGTGCCAGCACAGTGTTGGCCACCGGGGAGCTGTTTTTT. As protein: CASTVLATGELFF. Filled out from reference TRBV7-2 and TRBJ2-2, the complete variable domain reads GAGVSQSPSNKVTEKGKDVELRCDPISGHTALYWYRQSLGQGLEFLIYFQGNSAPDKSGLPSDRFSAERTGGSVSTLTIQRTQQEDSAVYLCASTVLATGELFFGEGSRLTVL.

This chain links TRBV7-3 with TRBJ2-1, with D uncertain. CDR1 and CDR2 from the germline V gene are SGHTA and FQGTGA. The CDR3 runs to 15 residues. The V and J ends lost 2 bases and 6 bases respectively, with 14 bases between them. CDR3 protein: CASSLHQVVVNEQFF. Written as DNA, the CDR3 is TGTGCCAGCAGCTTACATCAGGTTGTGGTCAATGAGCAGTTCTTC.

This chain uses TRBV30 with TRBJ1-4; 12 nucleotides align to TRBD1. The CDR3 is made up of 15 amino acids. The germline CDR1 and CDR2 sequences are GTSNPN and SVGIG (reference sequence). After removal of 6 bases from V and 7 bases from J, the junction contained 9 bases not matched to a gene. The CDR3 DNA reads TGTGCCTGTTCGGGACAGGGGGCTTTTTTTGAAAAACTGTTTTTT. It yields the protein CACSGQGAFFEKLFF. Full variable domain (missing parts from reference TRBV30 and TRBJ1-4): SQTIHQWPATLVQPVGSPLSLECTVEGTSNPNLYWYRQAAGRGLQLLFYSVGIGQISSEVPQNLSASRPQDRQFILSSKKLLLSDSGFYLCACSGQGAFFEKLFFGSGTQLSVL.

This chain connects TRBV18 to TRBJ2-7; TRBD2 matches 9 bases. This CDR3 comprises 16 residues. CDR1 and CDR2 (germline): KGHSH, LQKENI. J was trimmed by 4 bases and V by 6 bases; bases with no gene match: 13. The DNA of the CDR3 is TGTGCCAGCTCTTTTACCCAACTAGCGGGCCCATACGAGCAGTACTTC. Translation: CASSFTQLAGPYEQYF.

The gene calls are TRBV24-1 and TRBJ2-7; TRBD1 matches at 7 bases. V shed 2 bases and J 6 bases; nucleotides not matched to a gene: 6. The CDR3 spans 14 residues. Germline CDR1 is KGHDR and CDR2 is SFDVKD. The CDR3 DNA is TGTGCCACCAGTGATTCGATCTACAGGGGCGAGCAGTACTTC. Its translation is CATSDSIYRGEQYF.

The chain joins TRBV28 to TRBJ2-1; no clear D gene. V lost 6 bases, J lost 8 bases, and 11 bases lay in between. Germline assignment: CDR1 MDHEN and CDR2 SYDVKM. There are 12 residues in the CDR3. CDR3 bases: TGTGCCAGCAGGGCCGGGTCGGATGAGCAGTTCTTC. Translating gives CASRAGSDEQFF.

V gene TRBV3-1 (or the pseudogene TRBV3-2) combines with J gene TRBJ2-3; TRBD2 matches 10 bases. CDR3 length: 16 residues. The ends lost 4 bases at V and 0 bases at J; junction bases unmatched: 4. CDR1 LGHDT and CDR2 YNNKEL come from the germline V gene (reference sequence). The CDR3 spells CASSPLAGASTDTQYF. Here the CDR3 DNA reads TGTGCCAGCAGCCCCCTAGCGGGAGCTAGCACAGATACGCAGTATTTT.

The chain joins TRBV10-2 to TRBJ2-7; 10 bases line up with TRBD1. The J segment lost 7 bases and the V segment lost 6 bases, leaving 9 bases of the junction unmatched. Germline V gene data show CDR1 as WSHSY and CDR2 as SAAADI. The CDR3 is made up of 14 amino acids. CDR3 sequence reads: CASRPGQGWFEQYF. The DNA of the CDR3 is TGCGCCAGCAGGCCGGGACAGGGGTGGTTTGAGCAGTACTTC.

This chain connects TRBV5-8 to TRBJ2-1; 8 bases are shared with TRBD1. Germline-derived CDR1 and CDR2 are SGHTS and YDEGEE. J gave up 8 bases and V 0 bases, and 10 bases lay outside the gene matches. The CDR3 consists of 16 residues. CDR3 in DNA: TGTGCCAGCAGCTTGGGAATGACAGGGGCGGTCGATGAGCAGTTCTTC. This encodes CASSLGMTGAVDEQFF.

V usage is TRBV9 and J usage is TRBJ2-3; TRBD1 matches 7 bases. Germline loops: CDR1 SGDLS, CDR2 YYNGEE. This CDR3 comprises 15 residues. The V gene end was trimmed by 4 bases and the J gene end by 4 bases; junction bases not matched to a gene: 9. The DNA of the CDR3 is TGTGCCAGCAGCCCCAGACAGGGAAGCGCAGATACGCAGTATTTT. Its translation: CASSPRQGSADTQYF.

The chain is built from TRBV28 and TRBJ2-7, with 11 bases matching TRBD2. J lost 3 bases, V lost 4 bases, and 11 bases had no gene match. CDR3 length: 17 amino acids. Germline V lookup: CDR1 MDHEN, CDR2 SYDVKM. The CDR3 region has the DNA TGTGCCAGCAGTTCAAATCCGACTAGCGGGAACTACTACGAGCAGTACTTC. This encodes CASSSNPTSGNYYEQYF. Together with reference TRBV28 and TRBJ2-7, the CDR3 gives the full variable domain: DVKVTQSSRYLVKRTGEKVFLECVQDMDHENMFWYRQDPGLGLRLIYFSYDVKMKEKGDIPEGYSVSREKKERFSLILESASTNQTSMYLCASSSNPTSGNYYEQYFGPGTRLTVT.